This T cell receptor (beta chain) was observed in a study of cytomegalovirus exposure and HLA in healthy donors. This clone appeared a single time. PCR amplification relied on 60 Vbeta primers (plus 13 Jbeta primers). Profiled with immunoSEQ multiplex PCR; TCRdb holds only in-frame clones, not every one. The table records fewer than 200,000 clones, approximately 70% of them present only once. This TCR derives from a human donor in good health. Material: PBMCs.

The chain's CDR3 is CALSNGAGYTF. The CDR3 DNA reads as TGTGCCCTATCTAATGGGGCTGGCTACACCTTC. This rearrangement joins TRBV30 to TRBJ1-2; D may be TRBD1 (5 bases). The germline CDR1 and CDR2 sequences are GTSNPN and SVGIG (reference sequence). The CDR3 is 11 residues long. V lost 8 bases, J lost 7 bases, and 14 bases lay in between.